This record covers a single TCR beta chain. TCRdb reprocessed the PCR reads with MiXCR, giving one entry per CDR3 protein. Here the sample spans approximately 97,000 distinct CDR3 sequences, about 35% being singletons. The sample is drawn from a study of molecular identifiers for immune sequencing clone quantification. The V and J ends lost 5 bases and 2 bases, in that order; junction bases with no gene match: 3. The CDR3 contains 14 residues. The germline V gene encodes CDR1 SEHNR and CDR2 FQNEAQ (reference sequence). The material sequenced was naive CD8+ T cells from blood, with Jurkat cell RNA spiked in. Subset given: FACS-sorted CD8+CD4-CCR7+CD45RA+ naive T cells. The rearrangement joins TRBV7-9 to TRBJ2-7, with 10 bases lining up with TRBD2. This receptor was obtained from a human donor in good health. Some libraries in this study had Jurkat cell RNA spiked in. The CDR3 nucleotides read TGTGCCAGCAGCCCTAGCGGGAGAACCTACGAGCAGTACTTC. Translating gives CASSPSGRTYEQYF.